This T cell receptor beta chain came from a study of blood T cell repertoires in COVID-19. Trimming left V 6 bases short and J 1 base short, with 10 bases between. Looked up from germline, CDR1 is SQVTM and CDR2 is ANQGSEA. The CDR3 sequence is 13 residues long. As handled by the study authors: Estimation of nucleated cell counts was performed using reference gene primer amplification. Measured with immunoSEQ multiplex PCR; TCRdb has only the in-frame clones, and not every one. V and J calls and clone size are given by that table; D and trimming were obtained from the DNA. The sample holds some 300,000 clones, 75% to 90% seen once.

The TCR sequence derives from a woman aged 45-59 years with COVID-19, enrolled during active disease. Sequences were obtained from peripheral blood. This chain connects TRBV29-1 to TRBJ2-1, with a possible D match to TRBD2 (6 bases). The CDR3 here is CSVGSRSYNEQFF. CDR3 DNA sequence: TGCAGCGTCGGGAGTCGATCCTACAATGAGCAGTTCTTC.